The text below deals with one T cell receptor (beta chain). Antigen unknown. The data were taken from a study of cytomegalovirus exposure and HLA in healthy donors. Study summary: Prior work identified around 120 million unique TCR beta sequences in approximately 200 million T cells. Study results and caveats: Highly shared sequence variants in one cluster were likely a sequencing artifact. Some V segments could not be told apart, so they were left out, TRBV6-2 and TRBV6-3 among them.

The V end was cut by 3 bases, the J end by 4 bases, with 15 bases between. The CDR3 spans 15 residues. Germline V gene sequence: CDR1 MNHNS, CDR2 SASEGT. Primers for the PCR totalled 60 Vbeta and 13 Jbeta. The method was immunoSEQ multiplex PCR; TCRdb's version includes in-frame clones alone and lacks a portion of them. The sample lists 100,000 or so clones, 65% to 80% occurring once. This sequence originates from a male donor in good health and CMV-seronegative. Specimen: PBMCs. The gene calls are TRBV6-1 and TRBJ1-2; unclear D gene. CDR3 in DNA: TGTGCCAGCAGTGAGAGTCCCACAGCCCCCTATGGCTACACCTTC. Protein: CASSESPTAPYGYTF.